These 29 T cell receptor beta chains came from one sample sequenced in a study of regulatory T cells in long-lasting Graves disease. Building of the TCR beta libraries involved iRepertoire HTBI primers and Arm-PCR of CDR3 regions. One entry per CDR3 protein results from TCRdb running MiXCR on the multiplex PCR reads. The profile covers a few hundred thousand distinct CDR3 sequences, with under 20% appearing a single time and around 21% taken by the ten largest. Regarding time point: newly diagnosed GD, antithyroid drugs for less than 3 months. Following extraction of RNA from PBMCs, that RNA was used to make the TCR library. The data were also submitted as part of a second study, on T cells in Graves' hyperthyroidism and ophthalmopathy.

Sequences were derived from peripheral blood mononuclear cells (PBMCs), sampled at new diagnosis, from a patient treated with antithyroid drugs. Receptors were obtained from a woman between 18 and 29 years old with Graves disease.

The table lists this clonotype with a few counts. V is TRBV5-4 and J is TRBJ2-5; D is unresolved. The CDR3 length is 15 residues. Trimming shortened V by 0 bases and J by 2 bases, and 11 bases separated the two germline ends. CDR1 is SGHNT and CDR2 is YYREEE in the germline V gene (reference sequence). In DNA form, the CDR3 reads TGTGCCAGCAGCTTGGCGAGCCAGCGACAAGAGACCCAGTACTTC. Residues: CASSLASQRQETQYF.

This clonotype was counted only a few times. V is TRBV9 and J is TRBJ1-2; D remains unclear. CDR1 and CDR2 from the germline V gene are SGDLS and YYNGEE. With 3 bases removed from V and 4 bases from J, the gap between germline ends came to 19 bases. This CDR3 is 16 amino acids long. CDR3 amino acids: CASSGPSRSPLYGYTF. The CDR3 DNA follows: TGTGCCAGCAGCGGACCCAGCAGAAGCCCCCTCTATGGCTACACCTTC.

This clonotype was found many times. The chain employs TRBV5-1 and TRBJ2-2; 12 nucleotides agree with TRBD2. The V and J ends lost 8 bases and 4 bases, in that order; junction bases with no gene match: 6. The CDR3 extends over 15 amino acids. Germline values: CDR1 SGHRS, CDR2 YFSETQ. This chain's CDR3 is CASTLAGGSTGELFF. The DNA for the CDR3 is TGCGCCAGTACACTAGCGGGGGGTTCCACCGGGGAGCTGTTTTTT.

This clonotype was found many times. This rearrangement joins TRBV2 to TRBJ1-6; 7 bases map to TRBD1. V trimming: 6 bases; J trimming: 9 bases; junction bases outside the gene matches: 5. CDR1 is SNHLY, CDR2 FYNNEI, per germline. The CDR3 contains 13 residues. The CDR3 loop reads CASRTGMVSPLHF. DNA of the CDR3: TGTGCCAGCAGGACAGGGATGGTTTCACCCCTCCACTTT.

The rearrangement uses TRBV4-1 and TRBJ2-3; weak D call: TRBD1 (6 bases). The germline V gene has CDR1 MGHRA and CDR2 YSYEKL. CDR3 length: 16 amino acids. Trimming removed 5 bases from V and 7 bases from J, with 22 bases in between. The CDR3, as DNA: TGCGCCAGCAGCGCTAACGTCTGGGGGCGCAAGAATACGCAGTATTTT. As protein: CASSANVWGRKNTQYF.

The V gene is TRBV7-9, the J gene TRBJ1-6; D uncertain. This CDR3 is built from 12 residues. Trimming shortened V by 8 bases and J by 5 bases, and 7 bases separated the two germline ends. Germline V CDR1 and CDR2: SEHNR, FQNEAQ (reference sequence). The CDR3 spells CASALDNSPLHF. The CDR3 region has the DNA TGTGCCAGCGCCCTGGATAATTCACCCCTCCACTTT.

This clonotype was picked up many times. The rearrangement links TRBV7-2 to TRBJ1-1; 10 bases agree with TRBD1. The CDR3 has 16 amino acids. Unmatched junction bases numbered 9, after V lost 5 bases and J lost 3 bases. The V gene's germline CDR1 is SGHTA and CDR2 FQGNSA. CDR3 residues: CASSRQGAVGDTEAFF. DNA for the CDR3: TGTGCCAGCAGCCGACAGGGGGCGGTGGGGGACACTGAAGCTTTCTTT.

The rearrangement uses TRBV19 and TRBJ2-2; D call uncertain. Germline V CDR1 and CDR2: LNHDA, SQIVND (reference sequence). V gave up 2 bases and J gave up 4 bases, with 17 bases separating them. The CDR3 totals 17 residues. The DNA of the CDR3 is TGTGCCAGTAGTATATCAATTCTATTAAGGAGCACCGGGGAGCTGTTTTTT. Protein sequence: CASSISILLRSTGELFF.

In this sample, this clonotype turned up a few times. The gene calls are TRBV28 and TRBJ2-4; D call uncertain. The CDR3 is 16 residues long. V was clipped by 6 bases and J by 1 base, with 16 bases between them. Per the germline V gene, CDR1 is MDHEN and CDR2 is SYDVKM. The CDR3 region has the DNA TGTGCCAGCAGCCACGGACGGAGCCCTGCCAAAAACATTCAGTACTTC. Translating it yields CASSHGRSPAKNIQYF.

This clonotype has at least ten counts. The V call is TRBV4-2, the J call TRBJ2-1, with TRBD2 identical over 9 bases. The CDR3 loop spans 16 amino acids. The V gene end was trimmed by 4 bases and the J gene end by 5 bases; junction bases not matched to a gene: 9. Germline loops: CDR1 LGHNA, CDR2 YNFKEQ. CDR3 coding DNA: TGTGCCAGCAGCCTCCTTAGCGGGGGTCTCAACAATGAGCAGTTCTTC. Translation gives CASSLLSGGLNNEQFF.

This clonotype was seen repeatedly, ten times or more. The chain links TRBV5-1 to TRBJ2-1, with D unclear. Germline CDR1 reads SGHRS; CDR2 reads YFSETQ. V was clipped by 0 bases and J by 5 bases, with 6 bases between them. The CDR3 is 13 residues long. CDR3 DNA sequence: TGCGCCAGCAGCTTGGCCAGGAACAATGAGCAGTTCTTC. Its translation is CASSLARNNEQFF.

This clonotype showed up many times. This chain connects TRBV6-5 to TRBJ1-1; D remains unclear. CDR3 length: 17 residues. CDR1 is MNHEY, CDR2 SVGAGI, per germline. The V gene lost 3 bases and the J gene lost 1 base, with 18 bases spanning the gap. The chain's CDR3 is CASSYLAPFRPNTEAFF. CDR3 nucleotide sequence: TGTGCCAGCAGTTATCTGGCCCCCTTTAGACCGAACACTGAAGCTTTCTTT.

V is TRBV6-2 or TRBV6-3 and J is TRBJ2-7, with TRBD1 as a possible D gene (5 bases). V lost 6 bases and J lost 0, with 12 bases in between. In germline, CDR1 is MNHEY, CDR2 SVGEGT. The CDR3 contains 14 residues. DNA of the CDR3: TGTGCCAGCAGCGACGACAGTCTCTCCTACGAGCAGTACTTC. This codes for CASSDDSLSYEQYF.

The chain is built from TRBV9 and TRBJ2-7; D may correspond to TRBD1 or TRBD2 (5 bases each). Trimming took off 3 bases at V and 7 bases at J, with 11 bases between the two ends. The V gene's germline CDR1 is SGDLS and CDR2 YYNGEE. This CDR3 is built from 12 residues. CDR3 amino acids: CASSASWGEQYF. For the CDR3, the DNA is TGTGCCAGCAGCGCGTCCTGGGGGGAGCAGTACTTC.

This chain links TRBV27 with TRBJ2-7, with D perhaps matching TRBD1 or TRBD2 (7 bases each). Trimming stripped 8 bases from V and 6 bases from J, with 17 bases between. Germline assignment: CDR1 MNHEY and CDR2 SMNVEV (reference sequence). The CDR3 sequence is 13 residues long. The CDR3 sequence is CASSGGGEAEQYF. CDR3 sequence (DNA): TGTGCCAGCTCAGGGGGGGGGGAGGCCGAGCAGTACTTC.

This clonotype has a handful of counts. The V gene is TRBV30, the J gene TRBJ2-7; 12 positions match TRBD2. The ends lost 5 bases at V and 5 bases at J; junction bases unmatched: 13. Germline CDR1 is GTSNPN and CDR2 is SVGIG (reference sequence). The CDR3 has 16 amino acids. The CDR3 spells CAWGRGKTSGRDEQYF. CDR3 nucleotide sequence: TGTGCCTGGGGGCGAGGGAAGACTAGCGGGAGAGACGAGCAGTACTTC.

The chain recombines TRBV20-1 with TRBJ1-5, with D perhaps TRBD1 (6 bases). This CDR3 has 17 amino acids. V lost 5 bases to trimming and J lost 3 bases, with 23 bases between them. Germline V gene lookup returns CDR1 DFQATT and CDR2 SNEGSKA (reference sequence). CDR3 sequence: CSAVDRRPLYNNQPQHF. DNA for the CDR3: TGCAGTGCTGTCGACAGGCGTCCCTTATATAACAATCAGCCCCAGCATTTT.

This chain joins TRBV7-3 and TRBJ2-6, with no clear D. CDR3 length equals 15 residues. V was clipped by 3 bases and J by 2 bases, with 8 bases between them. Germline V CDR1 and CDR2: SGHTA, FQGTGA. For the CDR3, the DNA is TGTGCCAGCAGCTTGATGAGTACTGGGGCCAACGTCCTGACTTTC. Encoded protein: CASSLMSTGANVLTF. The full variable domain, completed using reference TRBV7-3 and TRBJ2-6, is GAGVSQTPSNKVTEKGKYVELRCDPISGHTALYWYRQSLGQGPEFLIYFQGTGAADDSGLPNDRFFAVRPEGSVSTLKIQRTERGDSAVYLCASSLMSTGANVLTFGAGSRLTVL.

Many counts were recorded for this clonotype. The J gene is TRBJ1-2, the V gene TRBV28; TRBD1 might be the D (5 bases). Germline-derived CDR1 and CDR2 are MDHEN and SYDVKM. The CDR3 sequence is 14 residues long. V lost 5 bases and J 0 bases, leaving 10 bases between the germline ends. The CDR3 loop is CASSRETANYGYTF. In DNA form, the CDR3 reads TGTGCCAGCAGTCGAGAGACAGCTAACTATGGCTACACCTTC.

This chain joins TRBV20-1 and TRBJ1-1, with unresolved D. CDR1 DFQATT and CDR2 SNEGSKA come from the germline V gene (reference sequence). Trimming took off 3 bases at V and 5 bases at J, with 13 bases between the two ends. The CDR3 runs 13 residues. The CDR3 coding sequence is TGCAGTGCTAGTTTATCTGTGAGGACTGAAGCTTTCTTT. The encoded protein is CSASLSVRTEAFF.

This clonotype was seen only a few times. A much larger clone is a single base away; this may be a read error. The genes are TRBV28 and TRBJ2-3; 7 bases map to TRBD2. Germline CDR1 and CDR2: MDHEN and SYDVKM. The CDR3 covers 18 residues. The V segment lost 2 bases and the J segment 2 bases; nucleotides outside the gene matches: 13. As DNA, the CDR3 is TGTGCCAGCAGTTTAGGCCTCGGACCAGCGGGGTCCACAGATACGCAGTATTTT. It yields the protein CASSLGLGPAGSTDTQYF.

This clonotype occurred many times. The chain is built from TRBV6-1 and TRBJ1-5; D might be TRBD1 (5 bases). Per germline, CDR1 MNHNS and CDR2 SASEGT. This CDR3 contains 15 residues. V was clipped by 7 bases and J by 0 bases, with 13 bases between them. The CDR3 spells CASTSLGGSNQPQHF. CDR3 DNA sequence: TGTGCCAGCACTTCCCTTGGGGGTAGCAATCAGCCCCAGCATTTT.

This clonotype was detected many times. The gene calls are TRBV7-2 and TRBJ1-5, with 7 positions matching TRBD1. The CDR3 has 14 amino acids. Losses at the gene ends were 1 base for V and 9 bases for J; bases not matched to a gene: 6. From germline, CDR1 is SGHTA and CDR2 FQGNSA. CDR3 sequence (DNA): TGTGCCAGCAGCTTAGGACAGGGTGATCTGCCCCAGCATTTT. Residues: CASSLGQGDLPQHF.

This clonotype was counted only a few times. The chain combines TRBV20-1 with TRBJ2-1; TRBD2 aligns across 16 bases. Unmatched junction bases numbered 4, after V lost 2 bases and J lost 0 bases. The CDR3 consists of 18 residues. Germline values: CDR1 DFQATT, CDR2 SNEGSKA (reference sequence). The CDR3 DNA sequence: TGCAGTGCTAGAACGGGACTAGCGGGAGGGACCTCCTACAATGAGCAGTTCTTC. It is translated as CSARTGLAGGTSYNEQFF.

This clonotype was detected ten times or more. The CDR3 sequence: CSARDRLVSETQYF. The CDR3 DNA is TGCAGTGCTAGAGATAGGCTAGTCTCTGAGACCCAGTACTTC. The rearrangement joins TRBV20-1 to TRBJ2-5, with D hard to call. V lost 0 bases and J lost 5, with 13 bases in between. Germline V gene data show CDR1 as DFQATT and CDR2 as SNEGSKA (reference sequence). The CDR3 extends over 14 amino acids.

The gene calls are TRBV29-1 and TRBJ2-1, with a weak D call TRBD2 (7 bases). CDR1 is SQVTM, CDR2 ANQGSEA, per germline. This CDR3 has 16 amino acids. V was trimmed by 2 bases and J by 1 base, leaving 15 bases between them. CDR3 sequence (DNA): TGCAGCGTTGAACCCCCCGGGGGGCTATCCTACAATGAGCAGTTCTTC. Translating gives CSVEPPGGLSYNEQFF.

In this sample, this clonotype turned up many times. V is TRBV5-1 and J is TRBJ2-1; D unclear. Germline V gives CDR1 SGHRS, CDR2 YFSETQ. Deletions cut 2 bases from V and 10 bases from J, with 7 bases between. The length of the CDR3 is 11 residues. CDR3 protein: CASSFDREQFF. CDR3 nucleotides: TGCGCCAGCAGCTTCGACCGAGAGCAGTTCTTC. Together with reference TRBV5-1 and TRBJ2-1, the CDR3 gives the full variable domain: KAGVTQTPRYLIKTRGQQVTLSCSPISGHRSVSWYQQTPGQGLQFLFEYFSETQRNKGNFPGRFSGRQFSNSRSEMNVSTLELGDSALYLCASSFDREQFFGPGTRLTVL.

This clonotype was counted many times. J is TRBJ1-1 and V is TRBV6-5; D unresolved. The CDR3 loop spans 16 amino acids. Looked up from germline, CDR1 is MNHEY and CDR2 is SVGAGI. V was cut by 3 bases and J by 6 bases, with 20 bases left in between. CDR3 protein: CASSYQASGLGAEAFF. CDR3 sequence (DNA): TGTGCCAGCAGTTATCAAGCATCAGGTTTGGGCGCTGAAGCTTTCTTT.

This clonotype was detected ten times or more. The V gene is TRBV12-3 or TRBV12-4, the J gene TRBJ1-2, with 9 bases aligning to TRBD1. V trimming: 2 bases; J trimming: 8 bases; junction bases outside the gene matches: 3. This CDR3 comprises 13 residues. Here the CDR3 DNA reads TGTGCCAGCAGTTTAAACAGGGGGCGAGGCTACACCTTC. Translated, it gives CASSLNRGRGYTF.